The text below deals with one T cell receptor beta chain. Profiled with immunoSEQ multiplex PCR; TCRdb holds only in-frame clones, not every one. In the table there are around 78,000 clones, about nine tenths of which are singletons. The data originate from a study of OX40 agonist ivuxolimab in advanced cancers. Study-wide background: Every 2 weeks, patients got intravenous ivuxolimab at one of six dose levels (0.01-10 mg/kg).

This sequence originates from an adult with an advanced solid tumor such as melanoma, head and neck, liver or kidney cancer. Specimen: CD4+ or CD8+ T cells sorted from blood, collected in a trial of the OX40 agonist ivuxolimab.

Here the CDR3 reads CASSEDSYGYTF. The CDR3, as DNA: TGTGCCAGCAGCGAAGACAGTTATGGCTACACCTTC. V and J are TRBV7-8 and TRBJ1-2, with D possibly matching TRBD1 (5 bases). V dropped 5 bases and J dropped 5 bases, with 9 bases sitting between them. This CDR3 comprises 12 residues. Germline-derived CDR1 and CDR2 are SGHVS and FQNEAQ. Using reference TRBV7-8 and TRBJ1-2 for the parts outside the CDR3, the full variable domain is GAGVSQSPRYKVAKRGQDVALRCDPISGHVSLFWYQQALGQGPEFLTYFQNEAQLDKSGLPSDRFFAERPEGSVSTLKIQRTQQEDSAVYLCASSEDSYGYTFGSGTRLTVV.